Below, 30 T cell receptor beta chains from the same sample are listed, as sequenced in a study of cytomegalovirus exposure and HLA in healthy donors. The PCR used 60 Vbeta and 13 Jbeta primers. Sequenced by immunoSEQ multiplex PCR; TCRdb stores in-frame clones only, minus some. The table has over 85,000 clones, roughly 70% seen once; the top ten hold under 2.5%. Sequencing input: PBMCs. All receptors come from a man aged 25-45 years in good health and CMV-seronegative.

V is TRBV25-1 and J is TRBJ1-5, with 9 bases that match TRBD1. V was pared by 5 bases and J by 4 bases, with 9 bases of the junction left unmatched. This CDR3 spans 16 amino acids. Germline values: CDR1 MGHDK, CDR2 SYGVNS. The CDR3, as DNA: TGTGCCAGCAGTCCACTCGAAGACAGGGGGAATCAGCCCCAGCATTTT. Translated, it gives CASSPLEDRGNQPQHF. Full variable domain (rest looked up from reference TRBV25-1 and TRBJ1-5): EADIYQTPRYLVIGTGKKITLECSQTMGHDKMYWYQQDPGMELHLIHYSYGVNSTEKGDLSSESTVSRIRTEHFPLTLESARPSHTSQYLCASSPLEDRGNQPQHFGDGTRLSIL.

This clone was counted a few times. The chain combines TRBV7-6 with TRBJ1-2, with D tentatively TRBD1 (5 bases). V was clipped by 1 base and J by 4 bases, with 19 bases between them. Looked up from germline, CDR1 is SGHVS and CDR2 is FNYEAQ. This CDR3 spans 17 amino acids. CDR3 nucleotides: TGTGCCAGCAGCTTAGGTGTGGGGCGAAAAAGAATCTATGGCTACACCTTC. It encodes CASSLGVGRKRIYGYTF.

Comment on this clone: The junction differs from germline at one of its ends, possibly a read error. The chain carries TRBV4-1 and TRBJ2-7; 9 bases map to TRBD1. The CDR3 is made up of 15 amino acids. The germline gives CDR1 MGHRA, CDR2 YSYEKL. The CDR3 spells CASSQLTGGSYGQYF. The CDR3 nucleotides read TGCGCCAGCAGCCAATTGACAGGGGGATCCTACGGGCAGTACTTC.

CDR3 nucleotides: TGTGCCTGGAGTCGAATACCGGGACTAGGGAGCTACGAGCAGTACTTC. The encoded protein is CAWSRIPGLGSYEQYF. The V gene is TRBV30, the J gene TRBJ2-7, with 8 bases matching TRBD2. The ends lost 2 bases at V and 3 bases at J; junction bases unmatched: 12. Germline V gene data show CDR1 as GTSNPN and CDR2 as SVGIG (reference sequence). There are 16 residues in the CDR3.

V is TRBV28 and J is TRBJ1-1; weak D call: TRBD1 (6 bases). CDR1 is MDHEN, CDR2 SYDVKM, per germline. The CDR3 is made up of 14 amino acids. Deletions cut 3 bases from V and 1 base from J, with 9 bases between. CDR3 sequence: CASSFQDRNTEAFF. In DNA, the CDR3 is TGTGCCAGCAGTTTCCAGGACAGGAACACTGAAGCTTTCTTT.

V usage is TRBV7-2 and J usage is TRBJ2-5; 12 nucleotides match TRBD2. Germline CDR1 and CDR2: SGHTA and FQGNSA. The CDR3 covers 15 residues. V dropped 4 bases and J dropped 0; count of bases not matched to a gene: 0. CDR3 in amino acids: CASSWTSGNQETQYF. The CDR3 nucleotides are TGTGCCAGCAGCTGGACTAGCGGGAACCAAGAGACCCAGTACTTC.

This chain joins TRBV5-1 and TRBJ2-2, with 7 bases that match TRBD1. The CDR3 length is 16 residues. V shed 3 bases, J shed 0 bases, and the junction held 5 bases outside the gene matches. Germline loops: CDR1 SGHRS, CDR2 YFSETQ. CDR3 nucleotides: TGCGCCAGCAGCTACTGGGGGACAGCGAACACCGGGGAGCTGTTTTTT. The encoded protein is CASSYWGTANTGELFF.

The rearrangement uses TRBV7-6 and TRBJ2-7; 8 bases align to TRBD1. The ends lost 5 bases at V and 5 bases at J; junction bases unmatched: 8. The CDR3 length is 14 residues. Germline CDR1 and CDR2: SGHVS and FNYEAQ. The CDR3 nucleotides are TGTGCCAGCAGCCCTGGACAGGGACCCAACGAGCAGTACTTC. Protein sequence: CASSPGQGPNEQYF.

The genes are TRBV19 and TRBJ1-5; TRBD1 might be the D (6 bases). The V end lost 9 bases, the J end lost 6 bases, and 15 bases lay between the germline ends. CDR1 and CDR2 (germline): LNHDA, SQIVND (reference sequence). The CDR3 is made up of 13 amino acids. CDR3 DNA sequence: TGTGCCAGCGAGGACAGATTGGGTCAGCCCCAGCATTTT. Amino acid sequence: CASEDRLGQPQHF.

The chain has TRBV28 and TRBJ1-5; tentatively, D is TRBD1 (6 bases). Germline CDR1 reads MDHEN; CDR2 reads SYDVKM. V shed 7 bases and J shed 4 bases, with 14 bases lying between them. The CDR3 is 14 amino acids. CDR3: CASTPDRRNQPQHF. Written as DNA, the CDR3 is TGTGCCAGCACTCCGGACAGAAGGAATCAGCCCCAGCATTTT.

The chain is built from TRBV5-4 and TRBJ1-2; 7 bases match TRBD1. The CDR3 has 15 residues. V lost 2 bases to trimming and J lost 5 bases; unmatched junction nucleotides: 9. The germline CDR1 and CDR2 sequences are SGHNT and YYREEE (reference sequence). The CDR3 region has the DNA TGTGCCAGCAGCTTACGAGAACAGGGGACGTATGGCTACACCTTC. Translated, it gives CASSLREQGTYGYTF.

This clone occurred a few times. An end of the junction does not agree with germline; a read error may underlie this. The V gene is TRBV7-7, the J gene TRBJ1-4; D possibly corresponds to TRBD1 (6 bases). This CDR3 has 14 residues. Germline loops: CDR1 SSHAT, CDR2 FNYEAQ (reference sequence). The CDR3: CASSPGQPPEKLFF. In DNA form, the CDR3 reads TGTGCTAGCAGCCCGGGACAACCTCCTGAAAAACTGTTTTTT. Full variable domain (outside the CDR3, taken from reference TRBV7-7 and TRBJ1-4): GAGVSQSPRYKVTKRGQDVTLRCDPISSHATLYWYQQALGQGPEFLTYFNYEAQPDKSGLPSDRFSAERPEGSISTLTIQRTEQRDSAMYRCASSPGQPPEKLFFGSGTQLSVL.

This clone was counted only a few times. The V call is TRBV30, the J call TRBJ1-3; D remains ambiguous. The CDR3 sequence is 14 residues long. V was cut by 2 bases and J by 0 bases, with 8 bases left in between. The V gene's germline CDR1 is GTSNPN and CDR2 SVGIG (reference sequence). CDR3 region: CAWSIVTSGNTIYF. CDR3 nucleotide sequence: TGTGCCTGGAGTATAGTCACCTCTGGAAACACCATATATTTT.

This clone turned up a few times. V and J are TRBV4-3 and TRBJ1-2; 12 bases align to TRBD1. V gave up 0 bases and J gave up 4 bases; unmatched junction bases: 15. Germline CDR1 LGHNA, CDR2 YSLEER. The CDR3 has 20 residues. The CDR3 loop is CASSQDATGTGGRITYGYTF. Written as DNA, the CDR3 is TGCGCCAGCAGCCAAGACGCGACCGGGACAGGGGGCAGGATAACCTATGGCTACACCTTC.

The rearrangement links TRBV10-3 to TRBJ2-1; perhaps TRBD2 as D (5 bases). The CDR3 covers 17 residues. The V end lost 4 bases, the J end lost 10 bases, and 26 bases lay between the germline ends. Germline CDR1 reads ENHRY; CDR2 reads SYGVKD. The CDR3 DNA reads TGTGCCATCAGTGTTTCGGGATTGTCCGACGGACCGAGAGAGCAGTTCTTC. Amino acid sequence: CAISVSGLSDGPREQFF.

This chain connects TRBV27 to TRBJ2-7; TRBD1 matches at 7 bases. Germline lookup yields CDR1 MNHEY and CDR2 SMNVEV (reference sequence). J gave up 4 bases and V 2 bases, and 5 bases lay outside the gene matches. The CDR3 is 14 residues long. The CDR3 is CASSLRDRGYEQYF. CDR3 DNA: TGTGCCAGCAGTTTAAGGGACAGAGGATACGAGCAGTACTTC.

The V and J genes are TRBV11-2 and TRBJ2-3; the D gene is possibly TRBD1 (5 bases). Trimming took 4 bases from V and 1 from J, leaving 12 bases between them. The CDR3 loop spans 15 amino acids. Germline CDR1 reads SGHAT; CDR2 reads FQNNGV. The CDR3 sequence: CASSSPGQGTDTQYF. The CDR3 coding sequence is TGTGCCAGCAGCTCCCCCGGACAAGGCACAGATACGCAGTATTTT.

The genes are TRBV18 and TRBJ1-5; a possible D gene is TRBD1 (6 bases). Germline V gene lookup returns CDR1 KGHSH and CDR2 LQKENI. V lost 9 bases and J 3 bases, leaving 15 bases between the germline ends. The CDR3 consists of 14 residues. CDR3 coding DNA: TGTGCCAGTTCTAACAGGGCCCACAATCAGCCCCAGCATTTT. Its translation: CASSNRAHNQPQHF.

The rearrangement links TRBV7-9 to TRBJ2-7; the D gene is possibly TRBD2 (5 bases). The CDR3 is 14 residues long. Trimming left V 5 bases short and J 0 bases short, with 11 bases between. CDR1 and CDR2 from the germline V gene are SEHNR and FQNEAQ (reference sequence). CDR3 nucleotides: TGTGCCAGCAGCGTAAGCGGCTCCTCCTACGAGCAGTACTTC. As protein: CASSVSGSSYEQYF.

This clone was observed a handful of times. The chain uses TRBV6-5 and TRBJ2-5, with D tentatively TRBD1 (6 bases). The closer fit of TRBJ2-7 to the DNA end suggests the J call may be wrong. This CDR3 contains 15 residues. Germline V gives CDR1 MNHEY, CDR2 SVGAGI. The CDR3 DNA follows: TGTGCCAGCAGTTACGTATGGGGTAACAGGGCCGAGCAGTACTTC. It translates to CASSYVWGNRAEQYF.

V usage is TRBV19 and J usage is TRBJ2-2; the D is unclear. Germline CDR1 LNHDA, CDR2 SQIVND (reference sequence). The germline V and J ends were trimmed by 1 base and 2 bases, with 5 bases remaining between them. The CDR3 covers 14 residues. The CDR3 reads CASSIGPNTGELFF. The CDR3 coding sequence is TGTGCCAGTAGTATAGGGCCCAACACCGGGGAGCTGTTTTTT.

The chain couples TRBV30 to TRBJ1-6; no definite D call. The CDR3 is 15 amino acids. CDR1 and CDR2 (germline): GTSNPN, SVGIG (reference sequence). V shed 0 bases and J shed 0 bases, with 6 bases lying between them. Here the CDR3 reads CAWSVPSSYNSPLHF. The CDR3 bases are TGTGCCTGGAGTGTGCCTAGCTCCTATAATTCACCCCTCCACTTT.

This clone has just one count. The chain links TRBV2 to TRBJ2-2; 12 bases are shared with TRBD2. After removal of 6 bases from V and 4 bases from J, the junction contained 6 bases not matched to a gene. From germline, CDR1 is SNHLY and CDR2 FYNNEI. The CDR3 consists of 16 residues. The CDR3, as DNA: TGTGCCAGCAGCGAGTGGACTAGCGGGACCACCGGGGAGCTGTTTTTT. Protein product: CASSEWTSGTTGELFF.

This chain links TRBV28 with TRBJ1-5; D remains unclear. CDR1 is MDHEN, CDR2 SYDVKM, per germline. The V and J ends lost 1 base and 3 bases respectively, with 10 bases between them. This CDR3 has 15 amino acids. The CDR3 sequence is CASSLYKAVNQPQHF. CDR3 sequence (DNA): TGTGCCAGCAGTTTATACAAGGCGGTCAATCAGCCCCAGCATTTT.

This clone is a singleton in its sample. For the CDR3, the DNA is TGTGCCAGTAGTACCCGGCCGGGACACCTGAACACTGAAGCTTTCTTT. Protein sequence: CASSTRPGHLNTEAFF. The gene calls are TRBV19 and TRBJ1-1; tentative D call: TRBD1 (6 bases). Germline CDR1 and CDR2: LNHDA and SQIVND (reference sequence). The V and J ends lost 4 bases and 0 bases respectively, with 15 bases between them. The CDR3 has 16 residues.

This clone has just a few counts. The chain combines TRBV4-2 with TRBJ2-7; D is possibly TRBD2 (5 bases). Per the germline V gene, CDR1 is LGHNA and CDR2 is YNFKEQ. Deletions cut 1 base from V and 3 bases from J, with 13 bases between. CDR3 length: 15 amino acids. The CDR3 region has the DNA TGTGCCAGCAGCCAAGCAACGGGAACGCTCTACGAGCAGTACTTC. Translation gives CASSQATGTLYEQYF.

A single count supports this clone. The chain joins TRBV2 to TRBJ2-3, with 8 positions matching TRBD2. The CDR3 covers 13 residues. J gave up 14 bases and V 0 bases, and 7 bases lay outside the gene matches. Germline V CDR1 and CDR2: SNHLY, FYNNEI. The CDR3 loop reads CASSEAGLGVAYF. As DNA, the CDR3 is TGTGCCAGCAGTGAAGCGGGACTAGGAGTGGCGTATTTT.

The sample holds one count of this clone. The chain employs TRBV28 and TRBJ1-1; D call uncertain. CDR3 length: 14 amino acids. CDR1 MDHEN and CDR2 SYDVKM come from the germline V gene. V was pared by 1 base and J by 1 base, with 7 bases between. CDR3 region: CASSLLTENTEAFF. CDR3 coding DNA: TGTGCCAGCAGTTTATTAACTGAGAACACTGAAGCTTTCTTT.

The chain has TRBV4-1 and TRBJ2-7; D remains unclear. Germline-derived CDR1 and CDR2 are MGHRA and YSYEKL. The germline V and J ends were trimmed by 1 base and 2 bases, with 9 bases remaining between them. The CDR3 is made up of 14 amino acids. The CDR3 reads CASSQGVSAYEQYF. CDR3 bases: TGCGCCAGCAGCCAAGGAGTTTCCGCCTACGAGCAGTACTTC.

The rearrangement links TRBV2 to TRBJ2-6, with a weak D call TRBD2 (6 bases). Germline CDR1 is SNHLY and CDR2 is FYNNEI. The CDR3 is 16 amino acids. Trimming took 7 bases from V and 0 from J, leaving 13 bases between them. CDR3 bases: TGTGCCAGCACCCCAGGGAGGCACTCTGGGGCCAACGTCCTGACTTTC. This gives the protein CASTPGRHSGANVLTF.